This T cell receptor (beta chain) was observed in a study of T cell changes during pregnancy in multiple sclerosis. Profiled with immunoSEQ multiplex PCR; TCRdb holds only in-frame clones, not every one. The sample has 60,000 to 85,000 clones, about 90% seen once. This CDR3 has 15 residues. Looked up from germline, CDR1 is SGHTA and CDR2 is FQGNSA. Trimming removed 4 bases from V and 7 bases from J; junction bases left unmatched: 9. The sequence came from a female donor in good health, enrolled as a control in a pregnancy study. This chain joins TRBV7-2 and TRBJ1-4, with TRBD1 matching over 7 bases. Sequencing used peripheral blood, obtained in the second trimester of pregnancy. CDR3 amino acids: CASSSPTGWGEKLFF. The CDR3 DNA is TGTGCCAGCAGCTCGCCGACAGGGTGGGGTGAAAAACTGTTTTTT.